The sequence of this TCR beta chain was determined in a study of T-cell reconstitution after alpha-beta-depleted transplantation in children (dated by TCRdb to 2016 to 2018). Notes on the research overall: The study quantitatively tracked T-cell immune reconstitution after TCRalphabeta/CD19-depleted allogeneic hematopoietic cell transplantation in children using TCR repertoire profiling.

V gives up 2 bases and J gives up 0 bases, and the segment between their germline ends measures 8 bases. CDR1 and CDR2 are drawn from the germline V gene (reference sequence): MNHEY, SMNVEV. The CDR3 goes from the cysteine to the phenylalanine over 15 residues. The sequence is cut down to CDR3 DNA, 45 bases in frame from base 1. This clonotype was counted only a few times. Its antigen is currently not known. No quality values exist for individual bases; no much larger clone is one base distant. Libraries came from PCR. The sample was run on an Illumina HiSeq 2500. TCR libraries were prepared with molecular barcoding, using unique molecular identifiers to normalize TCRbeta repertoire quantification. TCRdb trimmed public reads at Q25 via fastp, called clones via MiXCR and kept in-frame beta chains. Entries are consolidated by CDR3 protein sequence, retaining the most common genes and DNA. The sample has a few hundred thousand distinct CDR3 sequences on record, approximately 12% of them singletons. The top ten clonotypes cover roughly 4.3% of the sample.

This sequence originates from a human donor who donated a stem cell graft to a child with Fanconi anemia. The V and J genes are TRBV27 and TRBJ1-5; the D gene cannot be named for sure. The specimen comprised PBMCs, sampled from the stem cell graft. Read as DNA, the sequence is TGTGCCAGCAGTTTAAACCCGTATAGCAATCAGCCCCAGCATTTT. It translates to CASSLNPYSNQPQHF.